A single sample is the source of the 27 T cell receptor beta chains below, sequenced in a study of blood T cell repertoires in COVID-19. Measured with immunoSEQ multiplex PCR; TCRdb has only the in-frame clones, and not every one. The sample lists fewer than 50,000 clones; around 80% were seen once. The sample taken for sequencing was peripheral blood. The receptors here all came from a human donor in a cohort sampled during active COVID-19.

The chain recombines TRBV9 with TRBJ2-7, with D possibly TRBD2 on 6 matching bases. The germline V gene encodes CDR1 SGDLS and CDR2 YYNGEE. The CDR3 length is 16 residues. V was pared by 0 bases and J by 0 bases, with 13 bases between. The CDR3 DNA is TGTGCCAGCAGCGTAGCCCCTGTGGACTACTCCTACGAGCAGTACTTC. Translating gives CASSVAPVDYSYEQYF.

The V call is TRBV19, the J call TRBJ2-3; weak D call: TRBD2 (6 bases). This CDR3 contains 16 residues. The germline CDR1 and CDR2 sequences are LNHDA and SQIVND (reference sequence). Trimming shortened V by 4 bases and J by 0 bases, and 14 bases separated the two germline ends. Written as DNA, the CDR3 is TGTGCCAGTAGTAGGTGGGGGGAGGCCAGCACAGATACGCAGTATTTT. Its translation: CASSRWGEASTDTQYF.

The genes are TRBV5-1 and TRBJ2-5, with 7 bases identical to TRBD1. The CDR3 has 14 amino acids. The J segment lost 5 bases and the V segment lost 4 bases, leaving 8 bases of the junction unmatched. Germline-derived CDR1 and CDR2 are SGHRS and YFSETQ. This CDR3 is CASSIGQARETQYF. CDR3 nucleotides: TGCGCCAGCAGCATCGGACAGGCGAGGGAGACCCAGTACTTC.

CDR3 bases: TGTGCCAGCAGCCTGGGACAGGGGAATAACGGGGAGCTGTTTTTT. Its translation is CASSLGQGNNGELFF. This chain connects TRBV6-6 to TRBJ2-2, with 10 bases lining up with TRBD1. CDR1 and CDR2 (germline): MNHNY, SVGAGI (reference sequence). The CDR3 has 15 residues. V was clipped by 6 bases and J by 7 bases; unmatched bases: 8.

The J gene is TRBJ1-2, the V gene TRBV3-1 (or the pseudogene TRBV3-2); 10 nucleotides agree with TRBD1. Germline V gene lookup returns CDR1 LGHDT and CDR2 YNNKEL (reference sequence). The CDR3 covers 16 residues. V trimming: 4 bases; J trimming: 3 bases; junction bases outside the gene matches: 8. Here the CDR3 reads CASSPSPGTGDYGYTF. CDR3 DNA sequence: TGTGCCAGCAGCCCTAGTCCCGGGACAGGGGACTATGGCTACACCTTC.

The chain couples TRBV16 to TRBJ2-5, with 8 nucleotides matching TRBD1. The CDR3 length is 15 residues. Trimming removed 1 base from V and 2 bases from J; junction bases left unmatched: 3. Germline V gives CDR1 KGHSY, CDR2 FQNENV. CDR3 in DNA: TGTGCCAGCAGCCAATACAGGGGGAGGCAAGAGACCCAGTACTTC. Its translation: CASSQYRGRQETQYF.

Worth noting for this clone: Other nucleotide sequences from this sample produce the same CDR3. The chain recombines TRBV7-9 with TRBJ2-5; tentatively, D is TRBD1 (6 bases). Trimming shortened V by 0 bases and J by 5 bases, and 7 bases separated the two germline ends. The germline V gene has CDR1 SEHNR and CDR2 FQNEAQ (reference sequence). This CDR3 region has 13 residues. DNA for the CDR3: TGTGCCAGCAGCTTAGCTGGGGGCGAGACCCAGTACTTC. This translates into CASSLAGGETQYF.

This clone was seen just once. The chain couples TRBV2 to TRBJ2-5; 8 bases map to TRBD2. J lost 0 bases, V lost 6 bases, and 6 bases had no gene match. CDR1 is SNHLY and CDR2 is FYNNEI in the germline V gene. The CDR3 extends over 15 amino acids. Here the CDR3 DNA reads TGTGCCAGCAGGGAAACTAGCGGTTACCAAGAGACCCAGTACTTC. Its translation is CASRETSGYQETQYF.

The chain joins TRBV20-1 to TRBJ1-1; 8 positions agree with TRBD1. CDR1 is DFQATT and CDR2 is SNEGSKA in the germline V gene (reference sequence). V gave up 3 bases and J gave up 1 base; unmatched junction bases: 10. This CDR3 comprises 16 residues. The CDR3 nucleotides are TGCAGTGCTAGTCCAGGGACAGGTAATTGGAACACTGAAGCTTTCTTT. This codes for CSASPGTGNWNTEAFF.

The chain combines TRBV10-3 with TRBJ2-3; 9 nucleotides agree with TRBD1. From germline, CDR1 is ENHRY and CDR2 SYGVKD. Unmatched junction bases numbered 3, after V lost 3 bases and J lost 2 bases. This CDR3 comprises 15 residues. For the CDR3, the DNA is TGTGCCATCAGTGAAAACAGGGGGCACACAGATACGCAGTATTTT. Protein sequence: CAISENRGHTDTQYF.

V is TRBV5-6 and J is TRBJ2-3; D uncertain. Germline V gene data show CDR1 as SGHDT and CDR2 as YYEEEE. The V and J ends lost 3 bases and 2 bases respectively, with 10 bases between them. CDR3 length: 14 amino acids. The CDR3 DNA reads as TGTGCCAGCAGCTCCCTTTTTAACACAGATACGCAGTATTTT. It encodes CASSSLFNTDTQYF.

The J gene is TRBJ2-5, the V gene TRBV4-2, with a tentative D call TRBD1 (6 bases). Germline lookup yields CDR1 LGHNA and CDR2 YNFKEQ. The germline V and J ends were trimmed by 1 base and 2 bases, with 11 bases remaining between them. CDR3 length: 15 residues. The CDR3 nucleotides read TGTGCCAGCAGCCAAGCCAGCACAGGGCAAGAGACCCAGTACTTC. It encodes CASSQASTGQETQYF.

The gene calls are TRBV5-1 and TRBJ1-1; 8 nucleotides agree with TRBD1. With V trimmed by 4 bases and J by 4 bases, 12 bases remained unmatched. Germline CDR1 SGHRS, CDR2 YFSETQ. This CDR3 has 16 amino acids. CDR3 DNA sequence: TGCGCCAGCAGCACCCACCAAGGACAGGGTTCCACTGAAGCTTTCTTT. It is translated as CASSTHQGQGSTEAFF.

The chain is built from TRBV7-8 and TRBJ2-1, with 8 bases fitting TRBD2. The CDR3 extends over 16 amino acids. The V gene end was trimmed by 1 base and the J gene end by 9 bases; junction bases not matched to a gene: 11. CDR1 is SGHVS, CDR2 FQNEAQ, per germline. The CDR3 reads CASSLGGSSGHGEQFF. The CDR3 nucleotides are TGTGCCAGCAGCTTAGGGGGGTCTAGCGGGCACGGTGAGCAGTTCTTC. The full variable domain, in which reference TRBV7-8 and TRBJ2-1 provide the parts outside the CDR3, is GAGVSQSPRYKVAKRGQDVALRCDPISGHVSLFWYQQALGQGPEFLTYFQNEAQLDKSGLPSDRFFAERPEGSVSTLKIQRTQQEDSAVYLCASSLGGSSGHGEQFFGPGTRLTVL.

This chain joins TRBV5-8 and TRBJ2-1, with D perhaps TRBD1 (6 bases). The CDR3 spans 15 residues. Trimming removed 0 bases from V and 9 bases from J, with 16 bases in between. Germline-derived CDR1 and CDR2 are SGHTS and YDEGEE. In DNA form, the CDR3 reads TGTGCCAGCAGCTTGGTCCCTCAACAGGGCGTTGAGCAGTTCTTC. Protein product: CASSLVPQQGVEQFF.

This chain links TRBV27 with TRBJ2-1; TRBD1 matches 7 bases. CDR3 size: 14 residues. CDR1 is MNHEY, CDR2 SMNVEV, per germline (reference sequence). V gave up 4 bases and J gave up 3 bases; unmatched junction bases: 3. In DNA form, the CDR3 reads TGTGCCAGCAGTTCCGGGACAGTCTACAATGAGCAGTTCTTC. Its protein is CASSSGTVYNEQFF.

The chain employs TRBV9 and TRBJ1-1, with 10 bases fitting TRBD1. Per the germline V gene, CDR1 is SGDLS and CDR2 is YYNGEE. V shed 3 bases, J shed 4 bases, and the junction held 6 bases outside the gene matches. The CDR3 loop spans 15 amino acids. The CDR3 reads CASSGTGGIGTEAFF. The CDR3 coding sequence is TGTGCCAGCAGCGGGACAGGGGGAATCGGCACTGAAGCTTTCTTT.

The chain uses TRBV28 and TRBJ2-1; TRBD2 matches 8 bases. There are 16 residues in the CDR3. CDR1 is MDHEN and CDR2 is SYDVKM in the germline V gene. With 6 bases clipped from V and 5 bases from J, the junction kept 12 bases outside the gene matches. CDR3 region: CASRIFSGTGDNEQFF. The CDR3 DNA reads as TGTGCCAGCAGGATTTTTAGCGGGACTGGTGACAATGAGCAGTTCTTC. Using reference TRBV28 and TRBJ2-1 for the parts outside the CDR3, the full variable domain is DVKVTQSSRYLVKRTGEKVFLECVQDMDHENMFWYRQDPGLGLRLIYFSYDVKMKEKGDIPEGYSVSREKKERFSLILESASTNQTSMYLCASRIFSGTGDNEQFFGPGTRLTVL.

The chain employs TRBV5-4 and TRBJ2-3, with 9 bases matching TRBD2. Germline V CDR1 and CDR2: SGHNT, YYREEE (reference sequence). This CDR3 region has 19 residues. Unmatched junction bases numbered 15, after V lost 3 bases and J lost 1 base. CDR3 sequence: CASSSRRRLAGGGTDTQYF. CDR3 DNA sequence: TGTGCCAGCAGCTCCCGCCGCCGCCTGGCGGGGGGGGGCACAGATACGCAGTATTTT. Full variable domain (missing parts from reference TRBV5-4 and TRBJ2-3): ETGVTQSPTHLIKTRGQQVTLRCSSQSGHNTVSWYQQALGQGPQFIFQYYREEENGRGNFPPRFSGLQFPNYSSELNVNALELDDSALYLCASSSRRRLAGGGTDTQYFGPGTRLTVL.

This clone was seen only once. This rearrangement joins TRBV28 to TRBJ2-7; the D gene is possibly TRBD1 (5 bases). V was trimmed by 5 bases and J by 3 bases, leaving 11 bases between them. Germline lookup yields CDR1 MDHEN and CDR2 SYDVKM. The CDR3 loop spans 13 amino acids. The CDR3 is CASSPGHVYEQYF. Here the CDR3 DNA reads TGTGCCAGCAGTCCCGGACACGTCTACGAGCAGTACTTC.

The rearrangement joins TRBV9 to TRBJ2-1; 7 bases are a match to TRBD1. This CDR3 has 15 amino acids. With V trimmed by 3 bases and J by 7 bases, 10 bases remained unmatched. CDR1 is SGDLS, CDR2 YYNGEE, per germline. CDR3 in amino acids: CASSGQGFPENEQFF. DNA for the CDR3: TGTGCCAGCAGCGGACAGGGATTCCCCGAAAATGAGCAGTTCTTC.

The rearrangement joins TRBV2 to TRBJ1-2, with a weak D call TRBD1 (5 bases). The germline V and J ends were trimmed by 6 bases and 2 bases, with 22 bases remaining between them. The CDR3 covers 17 residues. Germline V gene sequence: CDR1 SNHLY, CDR2 FYNNEI. The CDR3: CASSSPGQSLPNYGYTF. CDR3 nucleotide sequence: TGTGCCAGCAGCTCGCCAGGGCAGTCCCTCCCAAACTATGGCTACACCTTC.

J is TRBJ1-3 and V is TRBV7-9, with 7 nucleotides matching TRBD1. The V gene end was trimmed by 2 bases and the J gene end by 4 bases; junction bases not matched to a gene: 5. The V gene's germline CDR1 is SEHNR and CDR2 FQNEAQ (reference sequence). This CDR3 contains 15 residues. CDR3 in DNA: TGTGCCAGCAGCTTAATTCAGGGGGACGGAAACACCATATATTTT. Protein sequence: CASSLIQGDGNTIYF.

The V call is TRBV18, the J call TRBJ2-1, with 9 positions matching TRBD1. The CDR3 spans 16 residues. Germline CDR1 is KGHSH and CDR2 is LQKENI. V lost 0 bases to trimming and J lost 6 bases; unmatched junction nucleotides: 6. DNA for the CDR3: TGTGCCAGCTCACCACCCGGGACAGGGCGGTCCAATGAGCAGTTCTTC. This codes for CASSPPGTGRSNEQFF.

The chain employs TRBV6-6 and TRBJ1-1, with TRBD1 as a possible D gene (5 bases). There are 12 residues in the CDR3. CDR1 is MNHNY, CDR2 SVGAGI, per germline (reference sequence). The V and J ends lost 0 bases and 7 bases respectively, with 6 bases between them. The CDR3 DNA follows: TGTGCCAGCAGTTACTCGACAGATGAAGCTTTCTTT. Its translation: CASSYSTDEAFF.

The gene calls are TRBV19 and TRBJ2-7; 7 bases fit TRBD1. The germline gives CDR1 LNHDA, CDR2 SQIVND (reference sequence). The CDR3 covers 13 residues. J gave up 7 bases and V 1 base, and 4 bases lay outside the gene matches. This chain's CDR3 is CASSIGQGGEQYF. For the CDR3, the DNA is TGTGCCAGTAGTATAGGACAGGGTGGAGAGCAGTACTTC.

In its sample, this clone was seen once. J is TRBJ2-7 and V is TRBV7-9; tentative D call: TRBD1 (6 bases). The CDR3 loop spans 15 amino acids. Germline CDR1 reads SEHNR; CDR2 reads FQNEAQ (reference sequence). Trimming left V 5 bases short and J 4 bases short, with 18 bases between. The chain's CDR3 is CASSLLPGQSYEQYF. In DNA, the CDR3 is TGTGCCAGCAGCCTGCTACCGGGACAATCTTACGAGCAGTACTTC.